These 20 T cell receptor beta chains were sequenced from one sample in a study of graft-versus-host responses after intestinal transplantation. No antigen has been assigned to these receptors. Method: immunoSEQ multiplex PCR; TCRdb's copy keeps in-frame clones and lacks some. The repertoire consists of under 65,000 clones, with around 93% occurring once and the leading ten covering more than 0.3%. The sequences come from unstimulated CD4+ T cells sorted from spleen or lymph node cells, collected before transplant. The receptors shown here come from a human donor who was the organ donor for an intestinal transplant.

The CDR3 protein is CAWRPDPLGKTQYF. DNA for the CDR3: TGTGCCTGGAGGCCGGATCCTCTCGGAAAGACCCAGTACTTC. The chain combines TRBV30 with TRBJ2-5; no definite D call. V was pared by 3 bases and J by 6 bases, with 17 bases between. Germline CDR1 is GTSNPN and CDR2 is SVGIG (reference sequence). The CDR3 spans 14 residues.

CDR3 protein: CASSQVTAGGGEQYF. The CDR3 nucleotides are TGTGCCAGCAGCCAAGTAACGGCGGGGGGGGGCGAGCAGTACTTC. This sequence joins TRBV4-2 and TRBJ2-7, with TRBD2 matching over 9 bases. Germline V CDR1 and CDR2: LGHNA, YNFKEQ. This CDR3 comprises 15 residues. J was trimmed by 6 bases and V by 1 base; bases with no gene match: 7.

This clone was seen a single time. This chain joins TRBV5-1 and TRBJ2-2, with D possibly being TRBD1 (5 bases). The V gene's germline CDR1 is SGHRS and CDR2 YFSETQ. This CDR3 is 15 amino acids long. V was clipped by 4 bases and J by 3 bases, with 13 bases between them. DNA for the CDR3: TGCGCCAGCAGCCCAGGGCCATCGGACACCGGGGAGCTGTTTTTT. This gives the protein CASSPGPSDTGELFF.

The chain employs TRBV6-6 and TRBJ2-7; a possible D gene is TRBD1 (5 bases). The germline V gene encodes CDR1 MNHNY and CDR2 SVGAGI (reference sequence). With 2 bases removed from V and 2 bases from J, the gap between germline ends came to 10 bases. This CDR3 spans 14 amino acids. The CDR3 nucleotides read TGTGCCAGCAGTTACGCCCAGGGCCCCTACGAGCAGTACTTC. Its translation: CASSYAQGPYEQYF.

The chain joins TRBV5-6 to TRBJ1-6, with D tentatively TRBD1 (5 bases). The CDR3 is 15 amino acids. V gave up 0 bases and J gave up 6 bases, with 10 bases separating them. Looked up from germline, CDR1 is SGHDT and CDR2 is YYEEEE. This CDR3 is CASSLDKGLNSPLHF. In DNA form, the CDR3 reads TGTGCCAGCAGCTTGGACAAGGGACTTAATTCACCCCTCCACTTT.

This chain uses TRBV4-1 with TRBJ2-7; tentative D call: TRBD1 (7 bases). The length of the CDR3 is 16 residues. Trimming took off 0 bases at V and 4 bases at J, with 16 bases between the two ends. Per germline, CDR1 MGHRA and CDR2 YSYEKL. CDR3 DNA sequence: TGCGCCAGCAGCCAAGATGCGGGCAGGGGGGTTTACGAGCAGTACTTC. Translated, it gives CASSQDAGRGVYEQYF.

The chain recombines TRBV29-1 with TRBJ1-5; D gene unclear. This CDR3 region has 15 residues. With 8 bases removed from V and 0 bases from J, the gap between germline ends came to 17 bases. Germline V gene lookup returns CDR1 SQVTM and CDR2 ANQGSEA. CDR3 sequence (DNA): TGCAGCCTGCCCCCAGCGACTTATAGCAATCAGCCCCAGCATTTT. It specifies CSLPPATYSNQPQHF.

J is TRBJ2-5 and V is TRBV4-2; TRBD2 aligns across 8 bases. Trimming took 4 bases from V and 5 from J; bases not matched to a gene: 6. The CDR3 is 14 residues long. CDR1 and CDR2 from the germline V gene are LGHNA and YNFKEQ. The CDR3 nucleotides are TGTGCCAGCAGCCGGCGGGGGGACGCGGAGACCCAGTACTTC. Translating gives CASSRRGDAETQYF.

The chain combines TRBV18 with TRBJ1-4; no definite D call. Germline assignment: CDR1 KGHSH and CDR2 LQKENI. This CDR3 is 14 amino acids long. V gave up 5 bases and J gave up 10 bases, with 17 bases separating them. The CDR3 DNA sequence: TGTGCCAGCTCAGCCCGGGCCGGTGACGGAAAACTGTTTTTT. This encodes CASSARAGDGKLFF.

V usage is TRBV5-8 and J usage is TRBJ2-1; D perhaps matches TRBD2 (6 bases). V gave up 3 bases and J gave up 6 bases, with 13 bases separating them. The CDR3 runs 14 residues. Looked up from germline, CDR1 is SGHTS and CDR2 is YDEGEE. The CDR3 spells CASSSFGGGNEQFF. The CDR3 DNA sequence: TGTGCCAGCAGCTCGTTCGGGGGAGGCAATGAGCAGTTCTTC.

The chain uses TRBV7-3 and TRBJ2-5, with D maybe TRBD2 (6 bases). Germline V gives CDR1 SGHTA, CDR2 FQGTGA. V was cut by 1 base and J by 2 bases, with 14 bases left in between. This CDR3 region has 16 residues. The CDR3 sequence is CASSLNPLGGQETQYF. The CDR3 DNA reads TGTGCCAGCAGCTTAAACCCCCTGGGGGGACAAGAGACCCAGTACTTC.

The J gene is TRBJ1-6, the V gene TRBV10-3, with a possible D match to TRBD1 (6 bases). The CDR3 totals 16 residues. V was clipped by 2 bases and J by 4 bases, with 12 bases between them. From germline, CDR1 is ENHRY and CDR2 SYGVKD. The CDR3 region has the DNA TGTGCCATCAGTGAGGCCGACAGGAGTTATAATTCACCCCTCCACTTT. The encoded protein is CAISEADRSYNSPLHF.

This clone was seen just once. The chain recombines TRBV18 with TRBJ2-3; 7 positions match TRBD2. V shed 2 bases, J shed 1 base, and the junction held 9 bases outside the gene matches. The CDR3 spans 17 residues. Germline V gene lookup returns CDR1 KGHSH and CDR2 LQKENI. The DNA for the CDR3 is TGTGCCAGCTCACCATCGGTACTAGCGTCGGGCACAGATACGCAGTATTTT. This sequence encodes CASSPSVLASGTDTQYF. The entire variable domain, with the rest obtained from reference TRBV18 and TRBJ2-3, is as follows: NAGVMQNPRHLVRRRGQEARLRCSPMKGHSHVYWYRQLPEEGLKFMVYLQKENIIDESGMPKERFSAEFPKEGPSILRIQQVVRGDSAAYFCASSPSVLASGTDTQYFGPGTRLTVL.

This rearrangement joins TRBV20-1 to TRBJ2-7; no clear D. The CDR3 runs to 11 residues. Trimming took off 7 bases at V and 0 bases at J, with 7 bases between the two ends. CDR1 and CDR2 (germline): DFQATT, SNEGSKA (reference sequence). CDR3 protein: CSVGDSYEQYF. Written as DNA, the CDR3 is TGCAGTGTCGGAGACTCCTACGAGCAGTACTTC.

The chain combines TRBV9 with TRBJ2-2; 8 bases line up with TRBD2. V lost 1 base, J lost 2 bases, and 7 bases stayed unmatched. The CDR3 is 17 amino acids. The germline V gene has CDR1 SGDLS and CDR2 YYNGEE. The CDR3 DNA reads as TGTGCCAGCAGCGTAAGTCTCGGGGGGGCAAACACCGGGGAGCTGTTTTTT. Translated, it gives CASSVSLGGANTGELFF.

J is TRBJ2-7 and V is TRBV7-9; 8 bases align to TRBD1. The length of the CDR3 is 16 residues. Germline CDR1 SEHNR, CDR2 FQNEAQ (reference sequence). Losses at the gene ends were 5 bases for V and 0 bases for J; bases not matched to a gene: 9. CDR3 loop: CASSAGRDRYSYEQYF. The CDR3 DNA sequence: TGTGCCAGCAGCGCCGGTCGGGACAGGTACTCCTACGAGCAGTACTTC.

A single count supports this clone. V gene TRBV10-3 combines with J gene TRBJ2-2, with 8 bases aligning to TRBD2. This CDR3 comprises 15 residues. The V segment lost 3 bases and the J segment 1 base; nucleotides outside the gene matches: 1. The germline V gene encodes CDR1 ENHRY and CDR2 SYGVKD. The CDR3 loop is CAISDSGVNTGELFF. CDR3 in DNA: TGTGCCATCAGTGATAGCGGGGTGAACACCGGGGAGCTGTTTTTT.

The V gene is TRBV14, the J gene TRBJ1-4, with 9 bases lining up with TRBD1. Germline values: CDR1 SGHDN, CDR2 FVKESK. This CDR3 has 16 amino acids. V was pared by 1 base and J by 7 bases, with 7 bases of the junction left unmatched. CDR3 nucleotide sequence: TGTGCCAGCAGCCAAGTGGGCTACAGGGGGCCTGAAAAACTGTTTTTT. Its translation: CASSQVGYRGPEKLFF.

The chain uses TRBV23-1 and TRBJ2-1, with TRBD1 matching 9 bases. TRBV23-1 is marked as an open reading frame, function uncertain. The V segment lost 2 bases and the J segment 6 bases; nucleotides outside the gene matches: 2. The CDR3 length is 14 residues. CDR3 coding DNA: TGCGCCAGCAGTCAAACGGACAGGGGCAATGAGCAGTTCTTC. Translation: CASSQTDRGNEQFF.

This clone was counted between two and nine times. The chain couples TRBV4-3 to TRBJ1-3, with D maybe TRBD1 (5 bases). Trimming removed 0 bases from V and 4 bases from J, with 10 bases in between. The CDR3 runs 15 residues. Germline lookup yields CDR1 LGHNA and CDR2 YSLEER. The CDR3 region is CASSQDFNRGNTIYF. CDR3 DNA sequence: TGCGCCAGCAGCCAAGACTTCAACAGGGGAAACACCATATATTTT.